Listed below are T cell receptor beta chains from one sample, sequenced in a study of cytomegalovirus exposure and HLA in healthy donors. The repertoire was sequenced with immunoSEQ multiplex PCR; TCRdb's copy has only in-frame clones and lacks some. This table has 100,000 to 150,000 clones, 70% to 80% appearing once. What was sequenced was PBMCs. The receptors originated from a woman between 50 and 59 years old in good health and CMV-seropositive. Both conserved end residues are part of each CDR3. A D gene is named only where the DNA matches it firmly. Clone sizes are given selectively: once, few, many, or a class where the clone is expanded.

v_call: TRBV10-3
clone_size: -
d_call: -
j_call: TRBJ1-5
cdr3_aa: CAISDRFSNQPQHF
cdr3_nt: TGTGCCATCAGTGACAGGTTTAGCAATCAGCCCCAGCATTTT

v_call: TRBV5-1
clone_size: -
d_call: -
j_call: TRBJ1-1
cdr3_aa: CASSSPSTEAFF
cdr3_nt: TGCGCCAGCAGTTCTCCGTCCACTGAAGCTTTCTTT

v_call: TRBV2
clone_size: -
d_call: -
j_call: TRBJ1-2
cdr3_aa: CASIIQVPYGYTF
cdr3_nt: TGTGCCAGCATTATCCAGGTCCCCTATGGCTACACCTTC

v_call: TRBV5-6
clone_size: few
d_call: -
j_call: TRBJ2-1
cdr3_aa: CASSLTGQSRSYNEQFF
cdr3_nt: TGTGCCAGCAGCCTTACAGGGCAAAGTCGCTCCTACAATGAGCAGTTCTTC

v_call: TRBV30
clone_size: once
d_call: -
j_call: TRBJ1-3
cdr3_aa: CAWKLILNSGNTIYF
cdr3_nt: TGTGCCTGGAAACTCATTCTCAACTCTGGAAACACCATATATTTT

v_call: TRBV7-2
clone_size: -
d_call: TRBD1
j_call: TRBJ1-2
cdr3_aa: CASSSGTGVHYGYTF
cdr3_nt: TGTGCCAGCAGCTCCGGGACAGGGGTGCACTATGGCTACACCTTC

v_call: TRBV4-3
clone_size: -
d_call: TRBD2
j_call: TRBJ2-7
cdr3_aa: CASSQDLSGSFYEQYF
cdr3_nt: TGCGCCAGCAGCCAAGATCTTAGCGGGAGCTTCTACGAGCAGTACTTC

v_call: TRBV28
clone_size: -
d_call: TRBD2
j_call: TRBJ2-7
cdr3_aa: CASSLPYLAGAGFEQYF
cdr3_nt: TGTGCCAGCAGTCTCCCCTACTTAGCGGGAGCCGGGTTCGAGCAGTACTTC

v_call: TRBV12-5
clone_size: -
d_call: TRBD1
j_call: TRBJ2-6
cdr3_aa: CASGLVLDRGSSGANVLTF
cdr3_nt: TGTGCTAGTGGTTTGGTACTGGACAGGGGGAGCTCTGGGGCCAACGTCCTGACTTTC

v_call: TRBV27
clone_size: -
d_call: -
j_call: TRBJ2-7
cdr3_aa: CASSSYRSSYEQYF
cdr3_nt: TGTGCCAGCAGTTCTTATCGGAGCTCCTACGAGCAGTACTTC

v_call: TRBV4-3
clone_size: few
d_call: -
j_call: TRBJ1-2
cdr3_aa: CASSQGTAYGYTF
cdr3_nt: TGCGCCAGCAGCCAAGGGACAGCCTATGGCTACACCTTC

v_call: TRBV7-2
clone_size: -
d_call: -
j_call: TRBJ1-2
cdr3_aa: CASSTFTDYGYTF
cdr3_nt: TGTGCCAGCAGCACCTTTACAGACTATGGCTACACCTTC

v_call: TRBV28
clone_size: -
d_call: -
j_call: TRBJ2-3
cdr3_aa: CASSPLQGRGTDTQYF
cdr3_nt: TGTGCCAGCAGTCCATTACAGGGACGAGGCACAGATACGCAGTATTTT

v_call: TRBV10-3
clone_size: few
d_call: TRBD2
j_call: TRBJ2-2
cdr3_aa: CAISLTPGLATGELFF
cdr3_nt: TGTGCCATCAGCTTGACTCCGGGACTAGCGACCGGGGAGCTGTTTTTT

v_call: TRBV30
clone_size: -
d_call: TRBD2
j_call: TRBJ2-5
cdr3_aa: CAWGTSVKETQYF
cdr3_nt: TGTGCCTGGGGGACTAGCGTAAAAGAGACCCAGTACTTC

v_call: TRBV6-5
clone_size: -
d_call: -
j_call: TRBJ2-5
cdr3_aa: CASSYLPSGQETQYF
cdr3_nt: TGTGCCAGCAGTTATCTCCCTTCGGGGCAAGAGACCCAGTACTTC

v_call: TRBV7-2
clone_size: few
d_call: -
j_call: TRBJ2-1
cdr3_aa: CASSQGAGSYNEQFF
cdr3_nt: TGTGCCAGCAGCCAAGGTGCGGGGTCCTACAATGAGCAGTTCTTC

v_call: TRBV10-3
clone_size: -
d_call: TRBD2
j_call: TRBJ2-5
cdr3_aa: CAISANPGLAGVEETQYF
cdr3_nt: TGTGCCATCAGTGCAAACCCGGGACTAGCGGGAGTCGAGGAGACCCAGTACTTC

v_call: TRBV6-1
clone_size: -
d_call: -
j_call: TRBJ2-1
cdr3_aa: CVSSEFVGGGRPRNEQFF
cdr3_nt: TGTGTCAGCAGTGAATTTGTGGGGGGAGGACGACCTCGCAATGAGCAGTTCTTC

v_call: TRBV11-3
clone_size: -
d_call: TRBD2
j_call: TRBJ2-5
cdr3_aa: CASSLGGGAWETQYF
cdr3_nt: TGTGCCAGCAGCTTAGGCGGGGGGGCCTGGGAGACCCAGTACTTC

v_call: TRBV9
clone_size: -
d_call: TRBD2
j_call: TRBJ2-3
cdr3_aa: CASSVASGTSDTQYF
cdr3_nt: TGTGCCAGCAGCGTAGCTAGCGGGACCAGCGATACGCAGTATTTT

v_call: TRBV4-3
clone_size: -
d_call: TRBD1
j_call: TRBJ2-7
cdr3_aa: CASSQGRDRGGYEQYF
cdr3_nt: TGCGCCAGCAGCCAGGGAAGGGACAGGGGGGGGTACGAGCAGTACTTC

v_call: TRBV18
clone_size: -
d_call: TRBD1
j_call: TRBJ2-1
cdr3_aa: CASSLQGGRGNEQFF
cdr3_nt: TGTGCCAGCTCGCTACAGGGGGGTCGGGGAAATGAGCAGTTCTTC

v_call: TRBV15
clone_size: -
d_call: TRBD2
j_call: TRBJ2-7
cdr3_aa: CATSRGTSGSYEQYF
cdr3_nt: TGTGCCACCAGCAGAGGGACTAGCGGGAGTTACGAGCAGTACTTC

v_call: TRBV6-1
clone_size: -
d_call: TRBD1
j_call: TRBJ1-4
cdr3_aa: CASRGTVNEKLFF
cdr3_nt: TGTGCCAGCAGGGGGACAGTTAATGAAAAACTGTTTTTT

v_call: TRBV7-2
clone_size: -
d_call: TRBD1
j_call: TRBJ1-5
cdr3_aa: CASSPWDRVPGGNQPQHF
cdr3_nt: TGTGCCAGCAGCCCCTGGGACAGGGTACCGGGTGGCAATCAGCCCCAGCATTTT

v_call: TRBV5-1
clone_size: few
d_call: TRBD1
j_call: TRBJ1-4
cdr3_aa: CASSPRQGADEKLFF
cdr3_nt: TGCGCCAGCAGCCCTAGACAGGGGGCTGATGAAAAACTGTTTTTT

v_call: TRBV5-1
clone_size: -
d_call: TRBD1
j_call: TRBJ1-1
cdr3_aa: CASSFSTGKTTEAFF
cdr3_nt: TGCGCCAGCAGCTTTTCGACAGGGAAGACGACTGAAGCTTTCTTT

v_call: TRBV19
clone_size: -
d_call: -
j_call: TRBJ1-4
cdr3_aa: CASSLGRIQEKLFF
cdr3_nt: TGTGCCAGTAGTCTGGGGCGAATTCAGGAAAAACTGTTTTTT

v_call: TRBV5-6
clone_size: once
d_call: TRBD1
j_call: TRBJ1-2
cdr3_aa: CASSSPWDRGPNYGYTF
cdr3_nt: TGTGCCAGCAGCTCCCCGTGGGACAGGGGACCTAACTATGGCTACACCTTC

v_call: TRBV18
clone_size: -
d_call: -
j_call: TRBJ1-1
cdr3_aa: CASSPPSGVNTEAFF
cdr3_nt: TGTGCCAGCTCACCACCTTCAGGGGTGAACACTGAAGCTTTCTTT